The rows below give T cell receptor beta chains drawn from one sample of a study of cytomegalovirus exposure and HLA in healthy donors. Clones were read by immunoSEQ multiplex PCR, and TCRdb kept only the in-frame ones, dropping some. The sample shows 100,000 to 150,000 clones, approximately 77% of them seen only once. Sequenced material: PBMCs. The receptors derive from a man aged 18 to 30 in good health and CMV-seronegative. The CDR3 runs from the conserved cysteine through the conserved F or W. D genes are given only for firm matches. Size tells how often a clone was seen (once, few, many) or the class of an expanded clone, and some rows leave it out.

j_call d_call clone_size v_call cdr3_nt cdr3_aa
TRBJ1-1 TRBD1 . TRBV5-5 TGTGCCAGCGGACAGGGTTATCGGACTGAAGCTTTCTTT CASGQGYRTEAFF
TRBJ1-1 TRBD1 . TRBV29-1 TGCAGCGCGGGTGGGGGGGGACAGGGTCGCACTGAAGCTTTCTTT CSAGGGGQGRTEAFF
TRBJ2-4 TRBD2 . TRBV7-9 TGTGCCAGCAGCGGCTTTAGCGGGGTAGCCAAAAACATTCAGTACTTC CASSGFSGVAKNIQYF
TRBJ2-5 . . TRBV7-9 TGTTCCAGCAGCTTAGACTACAAACAAGAGACCCAGTACTTC CSSSLDYKQETQYF
TRBJ2-1 TRBD2 . TRBV7-2 TGTGCCAGCAGCTCGCTAGCGGGGGACTCCTACAATGAGCAGTTCTTC CASSSLAGDSYNEQFF
TRBJ1-1 . . TRBV11-1 TGTGCCAGCAGCTGGGGGGGCTATAAGCCTAACACTGAAGCTTTCTTT CASSWGGYKPNTEAFF
TRBJ2-1 TRBD2 . TRBV5-1 TGCGCCAGCAGCCCCGATCCGGGGGGGCAGTTCTTC CASSPDPGGQFF
TRBJ2-7 TRBD1 . TRBV7-9 TGTGCCAGCAGCTTACTACAGGGGTCGGCCTACGAGCAGTACTTC CASSLLQGSAYEQYF
TRBJ2-5 TRBD2 . TRBV14 TGTGCCAGCAGCCAAGGAGTAGCGGGGGGAGAGACCCAGTACTTC CASSQGVAGGETQYF
TRBJ1-1 TRBD1 . TRBV18 TGTGCCAGCTCCCAGGACAGGATGAACACTGAAGCTTTCTTT CASSQDRMNTEAFF
TRBJ1-1 . . TRBV27 TGTGCCAGCCTTAGTAGGACAGAGATGAACACTGAAGCTTTCTTT CASLSRTEMNTEAFF
TRBJ1-1 . . TRBV4-2 TGTGCCAGCAGCCACGGACGGACAGTCGGGACTGAAGCTTTCTTT CASSHGRTVGTEAFF
TRBJ1-1 TRBD1 . TRBV6-1 TGTGCCAGCAGTGAAGCGCTTACAGGGGCGGTGAACACTGAAGCTTTCTTT CASSEALTGAVNTEAFF
TRBJ1-2 TRBD1 once TRBV25-1 TGTGCCAGCAGTGACGCCACAGGGGGCGAATCACGAGGCTACACCTTC CASSDATGGESRGYTF
TRBJ2-7 . . TRBV10-3 TGTGCCATCAGTGACCCTATGGAGTCCGATACCTACTACGAGCAGTACTTC CAISDPMESDTYYEQYF
TRBJ1-6 . . TRBV6-6 TGTGCCAGTTTAGAGGGCTCGCTCCTATATAATTCACCCCTCCACTTT CASLEGSLLYNSPLHF
TRBJ1-1 . once TRBV5-4 TGTGCCAGCAGCTTGGCCGGTCGGGAAGCTTTCTTT CASSLAGREAFF
TRBJ2-1 . . TRBV7-2 TGTGCCAGCAGTCAAGGGGCAGGAAATGAGCAGTTCTTC CASSQGAGNEQFF
TRBJ1-1 . . TRBV6-5 TGTGCCAGCAGTTATATAGACATGAACACTGAAGCTTTCTTT CASSYIDMNTEAFF
TRBJ2-3 . . TRBV19 TGTGCCGCAGGACAGTATAGCACAGATACGCAGTATTTT CAAGQYSTDTQYF
TRBJ1-2 . . TRBV7-8 TGTGCCAGCAGCTTCTACAGCTACTATGGCTACACCTTC CASSFYSYYGYTF
TRBJ2-1 TRBD2 . TRBV4-3 TGCGCCAGCAGCGCCTCACTAGCGGGGGGGCGGGATGAGCAGTTCTTC CASSASLAGGRDEQFF
TRBJ2-7 TRBD2 . TRBV18 TGTGCCAGCTCACCAGTCGGACTAGCGGGGGGGACCTACGAGCAGTACTTC CASSPVGLAGGTYEQYF
TRBJ2-5 TRBD2 . TRBV2 TGTGCCAGCAGTGATGGACTAGCGGGGGGATTAGAGACCCAGTACTTC CASSDGLAGGLETQYF
TRBJ1-1 . . TRBV11-1 TGTGCCACCAAGGCGGGTAGTAGCACTGAAGCTTTCTTT CATKAGSSTEAFF
TRBJ1-2 . . TRBV9 TGTGCCAGCAGCGTAGTGCAGGGCCCCTATGGCTACACCTTC CASSVVQGPYGYTF
TRBJ2-1 TRBD2 few TRBV9 TGTGCCAGCAGCGTAAGGGGGACTAGCGGGGGAGCTGAGCAGTTCTTC CASSVRGTSGGAEQFF
TRBJ1-2 . . TRBV29-1 TGCAGCGTCCTGCCGGGGGGACACTATGGCTACACCTTC CSVLPGGHYGYTF
TRBJ1-1 . . TRBV7-9 TGTGCCAGCAGCTTAGGTCCGGGGTACACTGAAGCTTTCTTT CASSLGPGYTEAFF
TRBJ2-7 TRBD1 once TRBV28 TGTGCCAGCAGTGGGACAGGGGGCTCCTACGAGCAGTACTTC CASSGTGGSYEQYF
TRBJ2-1 TRBD1 . TRBV27 TGTGCCAGCAGCTTCCCCCTCCCCGGGACAGGGGGTATTTATGAGCAGTTCTTC CASSFPLPGTGGIYEQFF
TRBJ2-6 TRBD1 . TRBV15 TGTGCCACCAGGGGACAGGGAATCTCTGGGGCCAACGTCCTGACTTTC CATRGQGISGANVLTF
TRBJ1-5 . once TRBV2 TGTGCCAGCAGCGCCTCCGCGGGGAGGAGGAATCAGCCCCAGCATTTT CASSASAGRRNQPQHF
TRBJ1-1 . . TRBV6-1 TGTGCCAGCAGTGCTATCGAGGGGAGGGCTGAAGCTTTCTTT CASSAIEGRAEAFF
TRBJ2-7 TRBD1 few TRBV6-4 TGTGCCAGCAGACCCCGGGACAGGGTAGGTAACGAGCAGTACTTC CASRPRDRVGNEQYF